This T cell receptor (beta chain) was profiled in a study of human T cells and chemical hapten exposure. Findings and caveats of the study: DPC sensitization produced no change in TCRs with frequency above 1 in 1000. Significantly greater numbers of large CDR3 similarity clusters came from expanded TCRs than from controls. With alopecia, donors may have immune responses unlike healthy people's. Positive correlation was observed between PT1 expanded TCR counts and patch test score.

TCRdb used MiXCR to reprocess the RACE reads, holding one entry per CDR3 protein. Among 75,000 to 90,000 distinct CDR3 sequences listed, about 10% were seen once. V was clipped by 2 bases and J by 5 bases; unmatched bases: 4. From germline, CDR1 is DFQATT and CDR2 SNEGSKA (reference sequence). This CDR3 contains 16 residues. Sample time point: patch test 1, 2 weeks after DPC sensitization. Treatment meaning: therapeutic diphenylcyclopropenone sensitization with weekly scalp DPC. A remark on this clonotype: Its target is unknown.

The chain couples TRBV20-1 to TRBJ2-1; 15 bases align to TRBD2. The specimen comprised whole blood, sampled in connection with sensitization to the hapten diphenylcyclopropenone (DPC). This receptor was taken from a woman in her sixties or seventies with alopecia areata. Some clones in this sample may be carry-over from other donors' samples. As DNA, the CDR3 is TGCAGTGCTAGAAGGACTAGCGGGGGGGCACACAATGAGCAGTTCTTC. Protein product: CSARRTSGGAHNEQFF.